The TCR beta chain described here comes from a study of cytomegalovirus exposure and HLA in healthy donors (dated by TCRdb to between 2016 and 2019). About the full investigation: An earlier analysis of roughly 570 of the donors reported approximately 300 Gb of sequence data and around 110 million unique TCR beta sequences obtained from roughly 180 million T cells. The study aimed to test whether signatures of past pathogen exposure could be identified by cataloging public T cell receptors. Along with the roughly 610-subject first cohort, a separate validation cohort of around 110 different subjects was used. High-throughput TCR immunosequencing, statistical association of individual TCRs with disease status, and machine learning were combined to predict cytomegalovirus infection status. Alongside the repertoire data, information on donor age, sex, ethnicity and CMV serostatus was compiled. Among the roughly 380 genotyped donors, 75% to 90% belonged to the genetic ancestry cluster associated with self-reported Caucasian donors. All discovery cohort repertoires had been generated on a single sequencing platform. Roughly 5 DR-DQ haplotypes were handled as single units for association and clustering, since linkage in the cohort was strong. Typing coverage differed by locus: A, B, C, DRB1 and DQB1 were typed in roughly 620-640 donors, DQA1 in 522, DPA1 in some 600, and DPB1 in 472. The later analysis used no new phenotypic data to find candidate immune exposures, relying instead on TCR beta sequences and their occurrence across donors. Using immunosequencing, the study profiled T cell repertoires from about 610 subjects and related those repertoires to cytomegalovirus serostatus. Roughly 300 gigabases of sequencing data and approximately 85 million unique TCR sequences were included in an early release covering around 650 HLA-typed donors. HLA typing included class I and class II loci at four-digit resolution. Among roughly 400 genotyped donors of the cohort, an average of approximately 240,000 unique TCR beta nucleotide sequences was sequenced per donor, of which roughly 17% were non-productive. A later genetic analysis used genome-wide SNP genotypes for about 65% of the roughly 700 donors, treating that subset as a discovery cohort. A later analysis re-analyzed previously published TCR beta repertoires from hundreds of donors and added high-resolution HLA genotyping to study TCR occurrence patterns. In an earlier analysis of around 540 of the donors, high-throughput TCR beta sequencing was used to judge whether each TCR beta V gene segment behaved as functional or pseudogenic. Study-level results and caveats: According to the authors, the approach could potentially be generalized to other disease states and immunological phenotypes. In a later analysis, most CMV-associated TCR beta chains were found to appear HLA-restricted, with HLA associations seemingly driven largely by CMV exposure. In both the original and validation cohorts, the classifier was reported to diagnose cytomegalovirus status with high specificity and sensitivity. The cohort was sequenced for TCR beta chains only, and without alpha or paired-chain data the features that could be detected were limited. The study listed approximately 160 TCR beta chains as associated with cytomegalovirus. Because counts were too low, seventeen rarely observed V segments, including chromosome 9 orphons, were excluded from the earlier analysis of under 650 of the donors. Linkage disequilibrium might explain the correlated functional status among segregating V segments, but an unknown experimental factor could not be excluded. A cluster of highly shared sequence variants was judged likely to represent a technical artifact of the sequencing pipeline. In a later genetic analysis, fewer N-insertions in productive TCRs were reported among donors in an Asian-associated ancestry cluster than the roughly 710-donor mean. In a later analysis, some 17,000 TCR beta sequences were associated with specific HLA alleles at a false discovery rate of 0.05. Some IMGT-functional V segments, including TRBV6-2 and TRBV6-3, could not be told apart with the 87-base-pair reads, so those segments were excluded. An association between a missense DCLRE1C variant and V-gene and J-gene trimming of TCR beta chains was found in a later genetic analysis and replicated in an independent cohort. HLA typing was unavailable for some donors at each locus, so association tests used only the typed subset. Most TCR sequences were seen in very few donors, while some public TCRs were found in many individuals. A later analysis reported that several top co-occurrence clusters appeared linked to parvovirus B19, influenza, CMV and Epstein-Barr virus. Immune exposure information for the cohort was limited to CMV serostatus. Strong co-occurrence of HLA alleles, especially DR and DQ, made assigning TCR associations to individual alleles difficult. Compared with equally common non-associated chains, HLA-associated TCR beta chains in a later analysis were more clonally expanded and had lower generation probabilities. A further reported finding was that TCR beta sequences accurately predicted the HLA-A and HLA-B alleles for most subjects in the first cohort. In vitro tests confirmed that a few of the cytomegalovirus-associated TCR beta chains recognize cytomegalovirus antigens. An earlier analysis of several hundred of the donors showed that most TCR beta V segments appeared in productive rearrangements either about 90% or about 30% of the time, which broadly matched IMGT annotations. In a later analysis, the rate of TCR association differed among HLA loci, with DRB1 alleles having the most associated TCRs and HLA-C alleles having the fewest. Presence/absence analyses assumed roughly uniform sequencing depth across donors, an assumption that may not hold.

Library method: the immunoSEQ multiplex PCR assay. For the multiplex PCR, a mixture combining 60 forward primers for TCR Vbeta segments and 13 reverse primers for TCR Jbeta segments was used. A multiplex PCR assay on genomic DNA amplified the CDR3 region of rearranged TCR beta genes. The amplified TCR beta libraries were sequenced on the Illumina HiSeq System as 87-base-pair reads. For the original study's pipeline: A later analysis tallied approximately 87 million unique TCR beta chains across the 700 or so repertoires, and approximately 9.9 million of those chains were shared by two or more donors. A nearest-neighbor algorithm error-corrected the raw reads and collapsed the reads into unique sequences, merging closely related sequences to remove PCR and sequencing errors. Alignment of CDR3 sequences to IMGT reference sequences was used to assign V, D and J gene segments. Each retained sequence needed at least a six-nucleotide match to both a V gene segment and a J gene segment. Rearrangements were classified as productive when the CDR3 lacked stop codons and remained in frame with V and J, and all other rearrangements were classified as non-productive. CDR3 was defined according to IMGT convention as the region running from the second conserved V-encoded cysteine to the conserved J-encoded phenylalanine. The earlier analysis of 500 to 600 of the donors excluded sequences that lacked an unambiguous match to a single V gene segment. In an earlier analysis of approximately 590 of the donors, a V segment was called functional when productive rearrangements were above 56.7%, and segregating when the standard deviation between donors exceeded 5%. A statistical classification framework was developed to diagnose cytomegalovirus status using the catalog of TCR beta chain sequences. V and J gene assignment, in a later analysis, came from comparing TCR nucleotide sequences with IMGT/GENE-DB human TR gene sequences. In a later analysis, CDR3 sequences and most-parsimonious VDJ recombination scenarios were assigned using the TCRdist pipeline. In a later analysis, every TCR beta chain was defined by the combination of its CDR3 amino acid sequence and its V-gene family, and reads without a unique V-gene family were dropped. To address suspected cross-contamination and a sequencing artifact, a later analysis removed 450 to 700 highly shared, low-generation-probability nucleotide sequences. For each public chain, a later analysis derived a clonal expansion index from normalized ranks of inferred template counts within each repertoire. A later analysis computed generation probabilities with a VDJ recombination model fitted to out-of-frame rearrangements, and checked the results against IGoR. In a later analysis, TCR-TCR, TCR-HLA and TCR-CMV co-occurrence was scored with hypergeometric tests, and a repertoire-size bias correction was applied to TCR pairs. To estimate false discovery rates, a later analysis permuted the HLA or CMV assignments 20 times. In a later analysis, co-occurring TCRs were grouped with DBSCAN, and TCRdist sequence similarity was added when clustering was performed within HLA-allele-positive subsets. Co-occurrence clustering excluded repertoires with fewer than 30,000 or more than 120,000 public chains, plus five with anomalous nucleotide sharing. Here the immuneACCESS table is served through TCRdb, limited to in-frame sequences with V and J called. Missing clones are a known gap in these copies; in checked studies unresolved V genes cover under half, and the rest lacks a known reason. V and J calls and clone size follow that table, whereas D and trimming were derived from the DNA. The table of this sample itemizes approximately 110,000 clones. 1% of the sample rests with the top ten.

Trimming removed 8 bases from V and 0 bases from J; the gene matches leave 17 bases unexplained. The CDR3 covers 19 residues, taking in both the cysteine and the phenylalanine. Only CDR3 DNA is held: 57 bases, read in frame from base 1. CDR1 and CDR2, per the germline V gene (reference sequence), are SEHNR and FQNEAQ. In total, 600 or so healthy bone marrow donors made up the cohort. Cohort members were all nominally healthy when sampled, although unrecorded immune exposures were likely present. The donor was CMV seronegative and belonged to the group of over 300 seronegative cohort members. A peripheral blood sample was collected from each donor, and TCR beta sequencing was performed on peripheral blood mononuclear cells. The Qiagen DNeasy Blood Extraction Kit was used to extract genomic DNA from the blood cell samples. Regarding this clone: Its binding antigen is unknown.

Sequencing was carried out using PBMCs. Here the chain combines TRBV7-9 and TRBJ2-7, and 12 junction bases match TRBD1. This receptor was taken from a man younger than 35 in good health and CMV-seronegative. The CDR3 reads as follows: CASPPPWDRGPHFSYEQYF. The DNA reads TGTGCCAGCCCCCCTCCCTGGGACAGGGGGCCGCACTTCTCCTACGAGCAGTACTTC. With the portions outside the CDR3 filled from the reference TRBV7-9 and TRBJ2-7 genes, the complete variable region becomes DTGVSQNPRHKITKRGQNVTFRCDPISEHNRLYWYRQTLGQGPEFLTYFQNEAQLEKSRLLSDRFSAERPKGSFSTLEIQRTEQGDSAMYLCASPPPWDRGPHFSYEQYFGPGTRLTVT.